This note documents a single T cell receptor (beta chain) sequence. The germline V gene has CDR1 SGHTA and CDR2 FQGNSA. V was pared by 5 bases and J by 0 bases, with 11 bases between. This CDR3 is built from 15 residues. From the 5' RACE reads, TCRdb called clonotypes with MiXCR, one entry per CDR3 protein. The table has about 40,000 distinct CDR3 sequences, approximately 20% seen once. The chain combines TRBV7-2 with TRBJ1-3; D may be TRBD1 (5 bases). The sequence was collected from a female donor with breast cancer. What was sequenced was naive CD4+ T cells sorted from a lymph node. Subset noted: naive CD4+ T cells, CD4+CD45RA+CD25-. CDR3 nucleotide sequence: TGTGCCAGCAGCCCTTACAGGATCTCTGGAAACACCATATATTTT. Translation: CASSPYRISGNTIYF.